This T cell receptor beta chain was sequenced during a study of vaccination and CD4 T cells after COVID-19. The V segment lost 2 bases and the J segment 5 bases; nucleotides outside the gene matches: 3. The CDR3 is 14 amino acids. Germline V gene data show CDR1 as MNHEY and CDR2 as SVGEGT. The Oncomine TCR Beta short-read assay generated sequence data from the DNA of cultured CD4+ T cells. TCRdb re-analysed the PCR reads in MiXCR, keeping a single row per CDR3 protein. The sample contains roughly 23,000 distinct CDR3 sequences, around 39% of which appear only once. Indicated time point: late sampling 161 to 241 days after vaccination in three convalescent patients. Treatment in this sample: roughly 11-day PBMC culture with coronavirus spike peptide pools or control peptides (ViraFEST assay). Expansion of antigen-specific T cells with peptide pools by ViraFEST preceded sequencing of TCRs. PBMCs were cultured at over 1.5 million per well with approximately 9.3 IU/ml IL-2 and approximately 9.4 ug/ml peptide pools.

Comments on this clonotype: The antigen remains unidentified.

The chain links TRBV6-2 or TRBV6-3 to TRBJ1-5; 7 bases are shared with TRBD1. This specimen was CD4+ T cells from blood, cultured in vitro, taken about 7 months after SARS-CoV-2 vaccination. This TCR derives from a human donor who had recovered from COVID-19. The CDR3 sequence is CASSYTRGDQPQHF. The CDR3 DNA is TGTGCCAGCAGTTACACCAGGGGGGATCAGCCCCAGCATTTT.